Each of the 15 T cell receptor beta chains below was sequenced from the same sample in a study of shared clonotypes between healthy human individuals. Repertoires were generated with immunoSEQ multiplex PCR, while TCRdb's copy carries only in-frame clones and drops some. Here the sample spans about 120,000 clones, over 65% being singletons. Sequencing used memory CD8+ T cells sorted from blood. Indicated subset: CD45RO+ cells pooled with CCR7-negative TemRA cells. The receptors stem from a woman aged 30 to 39 in good health.

This rearrangement joins TRBV4-1 to TRBJ1-2; D gene unclear. With 0 bases removed from V and 4 bases from J, the gap between germline ends came to 6 bases. Germline V gene data show CDR1 as MGHRA and CDR2 as YSYEKL. The CDR3 covers 13 residues. CDR3 coding DNA: TGCGCCAGCAGCCAAGATTCAGTCTATGGCTACACCTTC. This sequence encodes CASSQDSVYGYTF.

In this sample, this clone turned up a few times. The chain recombines TRBV6-5 with TRBJ2-2; D gene unclear. V was trimmed by 0 bases and J by 0 bases, leaving 8 bases between them. Germline V lookup: CDR1 MNHEY, CDR2 SVGAGI. This CDR3 contains 16 residues. CDR3 in amino acids: CASSYSRRTNTGELFF. In nucleotides, the CDR3 is TGTGCCAGCAGTTACTCGAGGCGGACGAACACCGGGGAGCTGTTTTTT.

This chain connects TRBV28 to TRBJ2-7, with unresolved D. Germline V lookup: CDR1 MDHEN, CDR2 SYDVKM. Trimming removed 3 bases at V and 7 bases at J, with 16 bases between. The CDR3 has 14 amino acids. This chain's CDR3 is CASSLKGPAREQYF. The CDR3 nucleotides read TGTGCCAGCAGTTTGAAAGGGCCCGCGCGGGAGCAGTACTTC.

The rearrangement joins TRBV5-1 to TRBJ2-7, with D possibly being TRBD1 or TRBD2 (5 bases each). CDR1 SGHRS and CDR2 YFSETQ come from the germline V gene. Between the trimmed V and J ends, which lost 3 bases and 6 bases, there was a span of 22 bases. The CDR3 spans 16 residues. Written as DNA, the CDR3 is TGCGCCAGCAGCTCCCCGAGGGGTGGAGACGGCGGCGAGCAGTACTTC. Amino acids: CASSSPRGGDGGEQYF.

This rearrangement joins TRBV6-1 to TRBJ2-1, with unresolved D. Germline V gene data show CDR1 as MNHNS and CDR2 as SASEGT. CDR3 length: 12 amino acids. Trimming shortened V by 4 bases and J by 5 bases, and 6 bases separated the two germline ends. CDR3 residues: CASSGGHNEQFF. The DNA of the CDR3 is TGTGCCAGCAGTGGAGGCCACAATGAGCAGTTCTTC.

This chain uses TRBV15 with TRBJ1-2, with D unresolved. Trimming removed 0 bases at V and 8 bases at J, with 16 bases between. Per the germline V gene, CDR1 is LNHNV and CDR2 is YYDKDF (reference sequence). The CDR3 totals 15 residues. The CDR3 DNA reads as TGTGCCACCAGCAGAGATCTAAGCGGGAGTCTCGGCTACACCTTC. This encodes CATSRDLSGSLGYTF. The entire variable domain, with the rest obtained from reference TRBV15 and TRBJ1-2, is as follows: DAMVIQNPRYQVTQFGKPVTLSCSQTLNHNVMYWYQQKSSQAPKLLFHYYDKDFNNEADTPDNFQSRRPNTSFCFLDIRSPGLGDTAMYLCATSRDLSGSLGYTFGSGTRLTVV.

V usage is TRBV6-4 and J usage is TRBJ2-3; the D is unclear. This CDR3 has 14 residues. V was clipped by 0 bases and J by 4 bases, with 8 bases between them. The V gene's germline CDR1 is MRHNA and CDR2 SNTAGT. The CDR3 DNA is TGTGCCAGCAGTGACTCGGCTACGCCAGATACGCAGTATTTT. Its translation: CASSDSATPDTQYF.

This clone turned up a few times. This chain connects TRBV4-1 to TRBJ2-5; 13 bases are a match to TRBD2. The CDR3 totals 16 residues. Germline V gene lookup returns CDR1 MGHRA and CDR2 YSYEKL. With V trimmed by 2 bases and J by 11 bases, 11 bases remained unmatched. The CDR3, as DNA: TGCGCCAGCAGCCAAAGCCCGGGACTAGCGGGGAGGGAGCAGTACTTC. Translating it yields CASSQSPGLAGREQYF.

This rearrangement joins TRBV27 to TRBJ1-1; D possibly corresponds to TRBD1 (5 bases). The CDR3 totals 14 residues. V shed 3 bases and J shed 3 bases, with 11 bases lying between them. Germline values: CDR1 MNHEY, CDR2 SMNVEV (reference sequence). As DNA, the CDR3 is TGTGCCAGCAGTTTTTTAGCGACAGACACTGAAGCTTTCTTT. Translated, it gives CASSFLATDTEAFF.

The chain carries TRBV11-2 and TRBJ2-7; TRBD1 is a possible D gene (5 bases). The CDR3 has 18 residues. Germline V gene data show CDR1 as SGHAT and CDR2 as FQNNGV. Trimming shortened V by 2 bases and J by 2 bases, and 22 bases separated the two germline ends. The CDR3 reads CASSLRYFDSYYAYEQYF. CDR3 bases: TGTGCCAGCAGCTTACGGTATTTTGACAGTTACTACGCCTACGAGCAGTACTTC. The whole variable domain, filled in from reference TRBV11-2 and TRBJ2-7, reads EAGVAQSPRYKIIEKRQSVAFWCNPISGHATLYWYQQILGQGPKLLIQFQNNGVVDDSQLPKDRFSAERLKGVDSTLKIQPAKLEDSAVYLCASSLRYFDSYYAYEQYFGPGTRLTVT.

The chain carries TRBV28 and TRBJ1-5, with D possibly being TRBD1 (6 bases). V dropped 7 bases and J dropped 4 bases, with 17 bases sitting between them. Germline V gene lookup returns CDR1 MDHEN and CDR2 SYDVKM. The CDR3 is 15 residues long. The CDR3 DNA reads as TGTGCCAGCACTCGACGAAGGGGGGGAAATCAGCCCCAGCATTTT. Amino acid sequence: CASTRRRGGNQPQHF.

This clone was seen more than once but under ten times. The chain carries TRBV7-3 and TRBJ2-2; D may correspond to TRBD1 or TRBD2 (5 bases each). V shed 4 bases and J shed 8 bases, with 14 bases lying between them. The CDR3 has 14 residues. CDR1 and CDR2 (germline): SGHTA, FQGTGA. CDR3 DNA sequence: TGTGCCAGCAGCTCCGTCGGGGCTGGGGGGGAGCTGTTTTTT. Protein sequence: CASSSVGAGGELFF.

This sequence joins TRBV2 and TRBJ2-1; D is uncertain. Per germline, CDR1 SNHLY and CDR2 FYNNEI. Trimming took 8 bases from V and 5 from J, leaving 22 bases between them. The CDR3 has 16 residues. In DNA form, the CDR3 reads TGTGCCAGCCAGTTAGCCACTTCTAGGCCCCACAATGAGCAGTTCTTC. It yields the protein CASQLATSRPHNEQFF.

The J gene is TRBJ1-2, the V gene TRBV6-1; 7 nucleotides match TRBD1. The germline V gene encodes CDR1 MNHNS and CDR2 SASEGT. The V and J ends lost 0 bases and 8 bases, in that order; junction bases with no gene match: 9. The CDR3 sequence is 15 residues long. The CDR3 nucleotides read TGTGCCAGCAGTGAAGCGGATGACAGGGTGCGAGGCTACACCTTC. Protein product: CASSEADDRVRGYTF.

The chain carries TRBV27 and TRBJ2-7; D may match TRBD1 or TRBD2 (5 bases each). The length of the CDR3 is 14 residues. Germline lookup yields CDR1 MNHEY and CDR2 SMNVEV (reference sequence). Trimming took off 5 bases at V and 2 bases at J, with 13 bases between the two ends. The CDR3 loop reads CASSPGRFTYEQYF. In DNA, the CDR3 is TGTGCCAGCAGTCCGGGGCGGTTCACCTACGAGCAGTACTTC.